This T cell receptor (beta chain) is from a study of T cells in Graves' hyperthyroidism and ophthalmopathy (dated by TCRdb to about 2019). A note on the overall study: Peripheral blood was sampled at the time of initial diagnosis, prior to any treatment. The paper describes TCR Vbeta CDR3 sequencing of some 130 peripheral blood samples, made up of 40 to 45 ophthalmopathy patients, some 80 hyperthyroidism patients and 17 progressor patients. Following sampling, methimazole starting at 30 mg daily was given to hyperthyroidism patients, and high-dose intravenous methylprednisolone was given to ophthalmopathy patients. An independent validation cohort of under 20 hyperthyroidism patients and 15 or so patients who later progressed to ophthalmopathy tested prospective prediction of ophthalmopathy. The 75 to 100 discovery patients were divided at random into training and test sets in a 7:3 ratio. TCR V-J signatures able to tell the groups apart were searched for in a discovery cohort of 90 to 100 patients, of whom more than 40 had Graves' ophthalmopathy and some 60 had stable Graves' hyperthyroidism. Thyroid tissue and blood T-cell repertoires from about 6 Graves' hyperthyroidism patients were also compared in the study. Points the paper makes about the study in general: Most expanded thyroid clonotypes (frequency above 0.001) were also detected in blood, suggesting blood repertoires may reflect thyroid immune responses. Sample size was not statistically predetermined, and blinding of investigators to group allocation was not performed. Ophthalmopathy was separated from stable hyperthyroidism by a 13 V-J signature model, with just over 85% sensitivity and 81% to 82% specificity obtained in cross-validation and 80%/75% obtained in testing. In validation, progression to ophthalmopathy was predicted by the model with approximately 67% sensitivity and roughly 72% specificity, a median of approximately 6.5 months before onset.

The TCR beta CDR3 regions were amplified from RNA transcripts. The TCR CDR3 was subjected to a first round of RT-PCR using the HTBI primer set and the Qiagen OneStep RT-PCR kit. The libraries were constructed in a second round of multiplex PCR and then size-selected and purified. The libraries were sequenced on an Illumina HiSeq2000 using paired-end 100 bp reads. In the authors' own workflow: SOAPnuke was used to process the raw data, throwing out any read that contained adapters or uncalled bases, had a mean Phred below 15, or lacked an exact constant-primer or identifier match. COPE v1.2.5 was used to merge the high-quality paired reads, and each unique nucleotide sequence was defined as a clonotype. MiTCR v1.1 was used to align clonotypes to the IMGT TRBV, TRBD and TRBJ reference segments. Only V-J combinations with frequency above 0.0001, covering roughly 99% of repertoires, were analysed. A TCS score was defined as the ratio between F50 (clonal expansion) and ExV (chaos), using BLOSUM62-based TCRdist between CDR3 peptides within each V-J. Welch's t-statistics and random forest reduced around 510 V-J features to roughly 13, which were used in a naive Bayes classifier (R e1071). TCRdb passed the public sequencing reads through fastp at Q25 and MiXCR, retaining productive beta sequences. Rows merge per CDR3 protein into single entries with the most common DNA and genes. These V and J calls rely on TCRdb rather than the paper's analysis. The sample table lists roughly 250,000 distinct CDR3 sequences, approximately 14% of them with a count of one. The top ten constitute 13% of the sample.

Hyperthyroidism patients were aged 18 to 65 years and newly diagnosed, with disease duration of less than 2 months. Patients with uncontrolled infections, other autoimmune diseases, pregnancy or lactation were excluded. Clinical symptoms, serum thyroxine and TRAb, thyroid ultrasound, and orbital computed tomography formed the basis for the diagnoses. For progressor patients, blood was drawn at the first diagnosis of hyperthyroidism, before any ophthalmopathy symptoms had appeared. PBMCs were separated from under 11 ml of fresh peripheral blood using Ficoll-Paque density gradient centrifugation. Progressor patients were defined as those initially diagnosed with Graves' hyperthyroidism in whom ophthalmopathy developed during follow-up. Total RNA was extracted with Trizol reagent, and quality was checked on an Agilent 2100 Bioanalyzer. Including cysteine and phenylalanine, the CDR3 has 16 amino acids. The DNA shown is the 48-base CDR3, in frame from base 1. After removal of 5 bases from V and 2 bases from J, the junction retains 6 bases not matched to a gene. From a lookup of the germline V gene, CDR1 and CDR2 are SGHVS and FNYEAQ.

Ten or more counts support this clonotype. Its antigen is currently not known. No base quality values were provided; no much bigger clone lies one nucleotide off. This chain joins TRBV7-6 to TRBJ2-3; the junction holds 11 bases that match TRBD2. What was sequenced was blood. The sequence was collected from a woman in her forties with Graves' hyperthyroidism that later progressed to Graves' ophthalmopathy. The CDR3 protein sequence reads: CASSRTSGSLTDTQYF. The DNA sequence follows: TGTGCCAGCAGCCGCACTAGCGGGAGTCTCACAGATACGCAGTATTTT.